This section outlines one T cell receptor beta chain sequence together with its context. The sample belongs to a study of T-cell memory formation after mild COVID-19. The CDR3 extends over 14 amino acids. Trimming cost V 8 bases and J 7 bases; bases outside gene matches: 8. CDR1 SQVTM and CDR2 ANQGSEA come from the germline V gene. TCRdb redid the calling of the 5' RACE reads with MiXCR, one entry per CDR3 protein. The sample holds more than 450,000 distinct CDR3 sequences; about 20% are singletons and the top ten take approximately 12%. The receptor comes from an adult woman who had mild COVID-19 (a few samples of this study predate the infection). Cell type and time point are not known. This chain joins TRBV29-1 and TRBJ2-1, with TRBD2 identical over 13 bases. Sequences were obtained from PBMCs or a T cell subset sorted from them (not recorded which). The CDR3 spells CSSPTSGRGNEQFF. DNA for the CDR3: TGCAGCTCCCCAACTAGCGGGAGGGGGAATGAGCAGTTCTTC.